The present T cell receptor (beta chain) was sequenced within a study of graft-versus-host responses after intestinal transplantation. Study results and caveats: Some patients had graft-donor T cell macrochimerism, and their allografts showed high graft-versus-host to host-versus-graft clonal ratios.

About this clone itself: Its cognate antigen is unknown.

Trimming removed 0 bases at V and 7 bases at J, with 7 bases between. The CDR3 consists of 12 residues. CDR1 is GTSNPN and CDR2 is SVGIG in the germline V gene (reference sequence). TCRdb keeps only in-frame clones here, not all; method: immunoSEQ multiplex PCR. The data show tens of thousands of clones, roughly 90% seen once. This clonotype originated in a human patient who received an intestinal transplant, so some T cells may come from the graft donor. This material consisted of PBMCs, taken 26 days after transplant. The chain combines TRBV30 with TRBJ1-3, with unresolved D. The CDR3 here is CAWSVPRNTIYF. For the CDR3, the DNA is TGTGCCTGGAGTGTTCCCCGTAACACCATATATTTT. Drawing the rest from reference TRBV30 and TRBJ1-3, the complete variable domain is SQTIHQWPATLVQPVGSPLSLECTVEGTSNPNLYWYRQAAGRGLQLLFYSVGIGQISSEVPQNLSASRPQDRQFILSSKKLLLSDSGFYLCAWSVPRNTIYFGEGSWLTVV.